Included here is one T cell receptor beta chain sequence, with context. What it binds is not known. V was shortened by 4 bases and J by 2 bases, with 9 bases between the two germline ends. CDR1 and CDR2 from the germline V gene are SGHDN and FVKESK. This CDR3 comprises 14 residues. These data belong to a study of follicular helper T cells after annual influenza vaccination. Notes on the study in general: ICOS-CD38- cTfh most often held earlier Day 7 ICOS+CD38+ clones.

Sample time point: 2014-2015 season, pre-vaccination. Non-naive CD4+CXCR5+PD-1+ cTfh were sorted into ICOS+CD38+ and ICOS-CD38- fractions. Data came from immunoSEQ multiplex PCR; TCRdb stores just in-frame clones and leaves some out. The sample lists about 27,000 clones, about 82% seen once, with roughly 1.1% in the top ten. The sequence came from an adult who received the influenza vaccine. Sequencing used CXCR5+ CD38- circulating T follicular helper cells from blood, obtained on the day of influenza vaccination. The subset was: circulating Tfh, non-naive CD4+CXCR5+PD-1+ (ICOS+CD38+ or ICOS-CD38-). The rearrangement links TRBV14 to TRBJ1-3, with TRBD1 as a possible D gene (5 bases). The CDR3 bases are TGTGCCAGCAGCCGGGCAGGGACTGGAAACACCATATATTTT. This sequence encodes CASSRAGTGNTIYF.